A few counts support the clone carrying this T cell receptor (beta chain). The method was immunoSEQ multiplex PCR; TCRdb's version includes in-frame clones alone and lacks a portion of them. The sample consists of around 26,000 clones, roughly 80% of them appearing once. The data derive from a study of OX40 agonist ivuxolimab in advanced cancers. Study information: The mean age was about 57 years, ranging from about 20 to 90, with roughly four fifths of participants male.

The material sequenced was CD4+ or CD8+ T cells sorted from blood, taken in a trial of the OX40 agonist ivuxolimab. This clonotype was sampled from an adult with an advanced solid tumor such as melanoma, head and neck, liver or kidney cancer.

CDR3 DNA: TGTGCCAGCAGCTTACAAATCGACAGGGGAGATACGCAGTATTTT. Translation: CASSLQIDRGDTQYF. V and J are TRBV5-5 and TRBJ2-3, with 8 nucleotides matching TRBD1. The CDR3 contains 15 residues. Germline V gene lookup returns CDR1 SGHKS and CDR2 YYEKEE (reference sequence). After removal of 2 bases from V and 5 bases from J, the junction contained 7 bases not matched to a gene.